Listed here is a single T cell receptor beta chain. Its antigen is not known. The data originate from a study of cytotoxic CD8 clonotypes in ibrutinib-treated CLL. Study-level results: Clonality increased at ibrutinib response and stayed stable in sustained remission. At progression, however, it fell back toward baseline. Public clonotypes were uncommon and contracted or stayed stable on treatment.

The sequencing depth, 1 in 200,000 to 1 in 1 million T cells, was the target. TCRdb's copy holds only in-frame clones and misses some; the assay was immunoSEQ multiplex PCR. In the table there are about 97,000 clones, approximately 80% of which are singletons. Investigators sourced approximately 1.8 micrograms of genomic DNA from cryopreserved PBMCs for TCR beta libraries. The source material was PBMCs, sampled after 12 months of ibrutinib treatment. This receptor was obtained from a human donor with chronic lymphocytic leukemia.

CDR3 sequence: CASSLDAAGGRETQYF. In nucleotides, the CDR3 is TGTGCCAGCAGCTTAGACGCAGCGGGGGGGCGGGAGACCCAGTACTTC. The chain links TRBV7-7 to TRBJ2-5, with 10 bases aligning to TRBD2. The CDR3 totals 16 residues. Germline V lookup: CDR1 SSHAT, CDR2 FNYEAQ (reference sequence). Trimming cost V 1 base and J 5 bases; bases outside gene matches: 7.